This T cell receptor (beta chain) was documented in a study of blood T cell repertoires in COVID-19. Germline V gene data show CDR1 as LGHDT and CDR2 as YNNKEL (reference sequence). The V end lost 1 base, the J end lost 0 bases, and 15 bases lay between the germline ends. The CDR3 extends over 17 amino acids. Assay: immunoSEQ multiplex PCR; the TCRdb copy retains only in-frame clones and omits some. Among some 330,000 clones listed, around 90% were seen once. This clonotype was sampled from a young man who had recovered from COVID-19. The V gene is TRBV3-1 (or the pseudogene TRBV3-2), the J gene TRBJ1-1, with a weak D call TRBD1 (6 bases). The sample comprised PBMCs or T cells enriched from blood (not recorded which). The CDR3 DNA is TGTGCCAGCAGCCAAGCCCTTGCGACAGGCATGAACACTGAAGCTTTCTTT. Translation: CASSQALATGMNTEAFF.